Listed below are T cell receptor beta chains from one sample, sequenced in a study of monozygotic twins with inflammatory bowel disease. TCRdb reprocessed the 5' RACE reads, keeping one entry per CDR3 protein, no DNA. The sample holds a few hundred thousand distinct CDR3 sequences. Specimen: blood. These receptors were collected from a human donor with ulcerative colitis or Crohn's disease, or a healthy co-twin of an affected twin (not recorded which). Each CDR3 is given with its conserved first and last residue. Only part of the rows carry a size: once, few, many, or a class if the clone is expanded.

>NA|TRBJ2-1|TRBV5-6
CTSSLERQKQFF
>NA|TRBJ2-7|TRBV10-3
CAARDRDSYEQYF
>NA|TRBJ2-5|TRBV10-2
CASSASNREETQYF
>NA|TRBJ2-3|TRBV7-3
CASSSSGGAPDTQYF
>NA|TRBJ2-1|TRBV12-3/TRBV12-4
CASSSRGGANEQFF
>NA|TRBJ1-2|TRBV25-1
CASSESGVYGDGYTF
>NA|TRBJ2-3|TRBV13
CASSLWLDMGLAGNTDTQYF
>NA|TRBJ2-3|TRBV3-1
CASSQDPTSGQYF
>NA|TRBJ1-1|TRBV12-3/TRBV12-4
CASSFRGTGGIGAFF
>NA|TRBJ1-1|TRBV6-2/TRBV6-3
CASSNQQGNTEAFF
>NA|TRBJ2-3|TRBV24-1
CATSDLDGVTDTQYF
>medium-sized|TRBJ2-1|TRBV7-6
CASSLTDEQFF
>NA|TRBJ2-7|TRBV19
CASSPNVGQGTYEQYF
>NA|TRBJ2-5|TRBV12-5
CASGLGASGQETQYF
>NA|TRBJ2-1|TRBV29-1
CSVGAGGYNEQFF
>NA|TRBJ1-5|TRBV7-9
CASSNGPTRGQPQHF
>NA|TRBJ1-1|TRBV6-5
CASSYSWNTEAFF
>NA|TRBJ1-1|TRBV29-1
CSVESGRRGEAFF
>NA|TRBJ1-4|TRBV7-9
CASSRPTGGRTEKLFF
>NA|TRBJ2-7|TRBV27
CARERGDPLLFYEQYF
>NA|TRBJ1-2|TRBV18
CASSPSGIGPYGYTF
>NA|TRBJ2-5|TRBV20-1
CSASNQRQIQETQYF
>NA|TRBJ1-2|TRBV12-3/TRBV12-4
CASSPAPPADYGYTF
>NA|TRBJ1-2|TRBV5-4
CASRGKYYGYTF
>NA|TRBJ1-4|TRBV12-3/TRBV12-4
CASSPDAFVGKLFF
>NA|TRBJ2-5|TRBV5-1
CASSSPVGTGADGETQYF
>NA|TRBJ2-3|TRBV7-2
CASSLAGPVPTDTQYF
>NA|TRBJ2-7|TRBV9
CASSVVPSASYEQYF
>NA|TRBJ2-5|TRBV6-6
CASSYWGRGETQYF
>NA|TRBJ1-1|TRBV6-1
CASSPTRAQQILNTEAFF
>NA|TRBJ1-1|TRBV5-1
CASSFSGRGDTEAFF